The source of this T cell receptor (beta chain) is a study of regulatory T cells in long-lasting Graves disease. General observations from the study: Tissue studied was limited to peripheral blood, excluding thyroid tissue.

The time point denotes: newly diagnosed GD, antithyroid drugs for less than 3 months. PBMC-extracted RNA yielded the TCR library. The germline gives CDR1 SGHTA, CDR2 FQGTGA. The CDR3 length is 16 residues. Arm-PCR of CDR3 regions and iRepertoire HTBI primers were used to build TCR beta libraries. TCRdb analysed the multiplex PCR reads with MiXCR anew, one entry per CDR3 protein. The table has 520,000 or so distinct CDR3 sequences, around 11% seen once. In the case of this clonotype: Its antigen remains unidentified. This clone may be a read error of a much larger clone one base away.

This same sample was also part of a study on T cells in Graves' hyperthyroidism and ophthalmopathy.

This TCR was recovered from a woman in her 30s with Graves disease. The chain links TRBV7-3 to TRBJ1-1; 9 nucleotides line up with TRBD1. The specimen comprised peripheral blood mononuclear cells (PBMCs), sampled at new diagnosis, from a patient treated with antithyroid drugs. This CDR3 is CASSSKQGAMNAEAFF. The DNA for the CDR3 is TGTGCCAGCAGCTCTAAACAGGGGGCCATGAACGCTGAAGCTTTCTTT.